Below, 19 T cell receptor beta chains from the same sample are listed, as sequenced in a study of cytomegalovirus exposure and HLA in healthy donors. Primers for the PCR totalled 60 Vbeta and 13 Jbeta. TCRdb's copy holds only in-frame clones and misses some; the assay was immunoSEQ multiplex PCR. Of some 150,000 clones in the sample, roughly four fifths are singletons; the top ten hold about 3%. The sample consisted of PBMCs. The receptors here all came from a man aged 35 to 55 in good health and CMV-seropositive.

The chain employs TRBV6-5 and TRBJ2-5; D perhaps matches TRBD2 (5 bases). The germline CDR1 and CDR2 sequences are MNHEY and SVGAGI. The CDR3 is 14 amino acids. The CDR3 loop reads CASQRTPLTETQYF. The CDR3 nucleotides read TGTGCGTCTCAGCGGACCCCGCTGACCGAGACCCAGTACTTC.

The genes are TRBV7-2 and TRBJ2-3; 12 nucleotides agree with TRBD2. This CDR3 has 17 residues. The germline V gene encodes CDR1 SGHTA and CDR2 FQGNSA. Germline trimming cut 1 base from V and 3 bases from J; bases unmatched to any gene: 5. CDR3 loop: CASSLDLLAGGTDTQYF. The DNA of the CDR3 is TGTGCCAGCAGCTTAGACTTGCTAGCGGGAGGGACAGATACGCAGTATTTT.

This sequence joins TRBV7-2 and TRBJ1-5; 7 positions match TRBD1. V was pared by 1 base and J by 4 bases, with 4 bases of the junction left unmatched. Germline CDR1 SGHTA, CDR2 FQGNSA. There are 15 residues in the CDR3. CDR3 protein: CASSLVQGKNQPQHF. CDR3 coding DNA: TGTGCCAGCAGCTTAGTACAGGGGAAGAATCAGCCCCAGCATTTT.

This chain uses TRBV6-6 with TRBJ1-5; 10 bases fit TRBD1. V shed 6 bases and J 6 bases; nucleotides not matched to a gene: 8. Germline assignment: CDR1 MNHNY and CDR2 SVGAGI (reference sequence). CDR3 size: 15 residues. The CDR3 DNA reads TGTGCCAGCAGCCAGGGGACAGGGGATCTTCAGCCCCAGCATTTT. Translated: CASSQGTGDLQPQHF.

J is TRBJ2-7 and V is TRBV21-1; the DNA was not compared with TRBD1, the D call given in the table. TRBV21-1 is recorded as a pseudogene. CDR3 length: 14 residues. The DNA of the CDR3 is TGTGCCAGCAGCAACAGGGAACCCAACTACGAGCAGTACTTC. Protein product: CASSNREPNYEQYF.

V usage is TRBV2 and J usage is TRBJ2-7; 7 nucleotides agree with TRBD2. The germline gives CDR1 SNHLY, CDR2 FYNNEI. J was trimmed by 5 bases and V by 1 base; bases with no gene match: 11. The length of the CDR3 is 16 residues. For the CDR3, the DNA is TGTGCCAGCAGTGAAGGTGGCGGGAGAGCGGTCCACGAGCAGTACTTC. This codes for CASSEGGGRAVHEQYF.

The chain links TRBV7-8 to TRBJ1-5; TRBD1 aligns across 11 bases. Germline assignment: CDR1 SGHVS and CDR2 FQNEAQ. J was trimmed by 1 base and V by 8 bases; bases with no gene match: 10. The CDR3 runs to 17 residues. CDR3 region: CASHKDRGLGSNQPQHF. CDR3 bases: TGTGCCAGCCATAAGGACAGGGGGCTGGGGAGCAATCAGCCCCAGCATTTT.

The DNA for the CDR3 is TGTGCAAGTCGCTTACCGGACAGGGGTATCTACGAGCAGTACTTC. Amino acid sequence: CASRLPDRGIYEQYF. The chain combines TRBV12-2 with TRBJ2-7; TRBD1 is the table's D call and was not checked against the DNA. TRBV12-2 is a pseudogene segment. This CDR3 region has 15 residues.

The J gene is TRBJ2-1, the V gene TRBV20-1; D is uncertain. The CDR3 runs to 11 residues. The germline gives CDR1 DFQATT, CDR2 SNEGSKA (reference sequence). V was cut by 0 bases and J by 12 bases, with 9 bases left in between. CDR3 protein: CSARDQAPQFF. In DNA form, the CDR3 reads TGCAGTGCTAGAGATCAGGCGCCGCAGTTCTTC.

This chain links TRBV30 with TRBJ2-5; 9 bases agree with TRBD2. Trimming at V came to 2 bases and at J to 1 base, leaving 29 bases not matched to a gene. The length of the CDR3 is 23 residues. Germline CDR1 reads GTSNPN; CDR2 reads SVGIG (reference sequence). The CDR3 nucleotides read TGTGCCTGGAGTTCCCCTTTTTTAGTATCCGTTCATCGGACTAGCGAAATCCAAGAGACCCAGTACTTC. Protein product: CAWSSPFLVSVHRTSEIQETQYF.

This chain uses TRBV6-1 with TRBJ2-4; TRBD2 matches 11 bases. The V and J ends lost 3 bases and 6 bases, in that order; junction bases with no gene match: 1. Germline V gene data show CDR1 as MNHNS and CDR2 as SASEGT. This CDR3 comprises 14 residues. CDR3 sequence (DNA): TGTGCCAGCAGTGATGGACTAGCGGGAAACATTCAGTACTTC. Its protein product is CASSDGLAGNIQYF.

In this sample, this clone turned up a few times. The chain carries TRBV21-1 and TRBJ1-1. TRBV21-1 is a pseudogene locus. The CDR3 totals 14 residues. The CDR3: CASSPPAGGIEAFF. In nucleotides, the CDR3 is TGTGCCAGCAGCCCACCGGCGGGTGGCATAGAAGCTTTCTTT.

This chain uses TRBV5-6 with TRBJ1-3; maybe TRBD1 (5 bases). There are 13 residues in the CDR3. V gave up 0 bases and J gave up 5 bases, with 6 bases separating them. Germline V gene sequence: CDR1 SGHDT, CDR2 YYEEEE. CDR3 sequence (DNA): TGTGCCAGCAGCTTGGGACAGAGAAACACCATATATTTT. It is translated as CASSLGQRNTIYF.

This clone occurred once. The chain carries TRBV27 and TRBJ2-6, with unresolved D. The CDR3 is 16 residues long. The germline gives CDR1 MNHEY, CDR2 SMNVEV (reference sequence). Between the trimmed V and J ends, which lost 5 bases and 0 bases, there was a span of 11 bases. The CDR3 nucleotides are TGTGCCAGCAGTCCCACGGGTTTCTCTGGGGCCAACGTCCTGACTTTC. Translated: CASSPTGFSGANVLTF.

The rearrangement uses TRBV5-6 and TRBJ1-6; perhaps TRBD1 as D (5 bases). The germline gives CDR1 SGHDT, CDR2 YYEEEE. The CDR3 spans 15 residues. Trimming shortened V by 3 bases and J by 7 bases, and 14 bases separated the two germline ends. This CDR3 is CASSSTAGVNSPLHF. CDR3 DNA sequence: TGTGCCAGCAGCTCCACAGCGGGGGTAAATTCACCCCTCCACTTT.

This clone was found a few times. J is TRBJ2-7 and V is TRBV27; D possibly corresponds to TRBD2 (7 bases). Germline CDR1 and CDR2: MNHEY and SMNVEV (reference sequence). The CDR3 has 14 residues. Trimming took 3 bases from V and 4 from J, leaving 13 bases between them. The DNA of the CDR3 is TGTGCCAGCAGTTTTCAAGGGGGGGGTTACGAGCAGTACTTC. It translates to CASSFQGGGYEQYF.

The CDR3: CASSDRGTGDGYTF. Here the CDR3 DNA reads TGTGCCAGCAGTGATCGGGGGACAGGGGATGGCTACACCTTC. The V gene is TRBV2, the J gene TRBJ1-2, with TRBD1 matching over 10 bases. CDR3 size: 14 residues. Germline V CDR1 and CDR2: SNHLY, FYNNEI. J was trimmed by 6 bases and V by 3 bases; bases with no gene match: 4.

This clone was counted between two and nine times. V and J are TRBV29-1 and TRBJ1-1, with 10 nucleotides matching TRBD1. With V trimmed by 4 bases and J by 6 bases, 5 bases remained unmatched. Per the germline V gene, CDR1 is SQVTM and CDR2 is ANQGSEA. The CDR3 consists of 13 residues. The CDR3 loop is CSVARDRGSEAFF. CDR3 nucleotides: TGCAGCGTTGCCCGGGACAGGGGTTCTGAAGCTTTCTTT.

V is TRBV7-6 and J is TRBJ1-5, with a possible D match to TRBD1 (5 bases). Germline V gene data show CDR1 as SGHVS and CDR2 as FNYEAQ. V lost 3 bases and J 0 bases, leaving 6 bases between the germline ends. The CDR3 covers 14 residues. The CDR3 reads CASSFGASNQPQHF. CDR3 DNA sequence: TGTGCCAGCAGCTTTGGGGCTAGCAATCAGCCCCAGCATTTT.